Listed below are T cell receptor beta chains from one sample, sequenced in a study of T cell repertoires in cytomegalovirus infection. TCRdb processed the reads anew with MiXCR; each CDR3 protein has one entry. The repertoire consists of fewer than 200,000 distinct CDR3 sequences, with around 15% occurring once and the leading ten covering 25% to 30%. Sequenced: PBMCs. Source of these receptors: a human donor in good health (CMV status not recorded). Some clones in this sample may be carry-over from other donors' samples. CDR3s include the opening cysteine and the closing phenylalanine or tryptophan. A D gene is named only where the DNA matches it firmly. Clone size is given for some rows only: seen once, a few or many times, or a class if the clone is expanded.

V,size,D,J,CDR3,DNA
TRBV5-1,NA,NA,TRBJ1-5,CASSLTGNNQPQHF,TGCGCCAGCAGCTTGACAGGGAACAATCAGCCCCAGCATTTT
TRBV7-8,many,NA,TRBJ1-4,CASSPGVPTNEKLFF,TGTGCCAGCAGCCCAGGGGTACCAACTAATGAAAAACTGTTTTTT
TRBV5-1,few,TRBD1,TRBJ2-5,CASSYRDREETQYF,TGCGCCAGCAGCTACCGGGACAGGGAAGAGACCCAGTACTTC
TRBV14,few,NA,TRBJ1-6,CASSLQSNSPLHF,TGTGCCAGCAGCCTCCAATCTAATTCACCCCTCCACTTT
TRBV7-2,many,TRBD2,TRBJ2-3,CASSQRGARDTQYF,TGTGCCAGCAGCCAGCGGGGGGCGAGAGATACGCAGTATTTT
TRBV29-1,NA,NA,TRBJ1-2,CSVPWTEDPANYGYTF,TGCAGCGTACCCTGGACAGAGGATCCAGCTAACTATGGCTACACCTTC
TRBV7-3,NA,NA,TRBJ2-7,CASSSGNEQYF,TGTGCCAGCAGCTCAGGAAACGAGCAGTACTTC
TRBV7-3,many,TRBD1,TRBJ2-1,CASSQRQGSYNEQFF,TGTGCCAGCAGCCAAAGACAGGGGTCCTACAATGAGCAGTTCTTC
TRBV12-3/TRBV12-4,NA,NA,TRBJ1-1,CASSDYRDNTEAFF,TGTGCCAGCAGCGATTACCGGGACAACACTGAAGCTTTCTTT
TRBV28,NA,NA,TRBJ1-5,CASRLDRSNQPQHF,TGTGCCAGCAGGCTCGACAGGTCTAATCAGCCCCAGCATTTT
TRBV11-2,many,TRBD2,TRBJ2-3,CASRAWGGLAGGPNTDTQYF,TGTGCCAGCAGGGCGTGGGGGGGACTAGCGGGAGGGCCAAACACAGATACGCAGTATTTT
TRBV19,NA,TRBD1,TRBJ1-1,CASSSRDRVAFF,TGTGCCAGTAGCTCCCGGGACAGGGTGGCTTTCTTT
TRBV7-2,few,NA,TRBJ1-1,CASSLYRAGNTEAFF,TGTGCCAGCAGCCTTTACCGGGCCGGGAACACTGAAGCTTTCTTT
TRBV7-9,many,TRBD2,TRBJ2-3,CASSRAGQVGTDTQYF,TGTGCCAGCAGCCGAGCGGGGCAGGTCGGCACAGATACGCAGTATTTT
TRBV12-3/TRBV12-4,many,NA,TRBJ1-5,CASSLAGSGQPQHF,TGTGCCAGCAGTTTGGCGGGTTCGGGTCAGCCCCAGCATTTT
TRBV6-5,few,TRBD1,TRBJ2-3,CASSLTGGRADTQYF,TGTGCCAGCAGTCTAACAGGGGGCCGTGCAGATACGCAGTATTTT
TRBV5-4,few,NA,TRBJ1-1,CASSFRGKGSTEAFF,TGTGCCAGCAGCTTCCGGGGCAAAGGAAGCACTGAAGCTTTCTTT
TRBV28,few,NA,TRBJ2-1,CASSSIHEQFF,TGTGCCAGCAGTTCCATCCATGAGCAGTTCTTC
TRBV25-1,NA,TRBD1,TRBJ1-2,CASTRGGAYGYTF,TGTGCCAGCACCAGGGGGGGGGCGTATGGCTACACCTTC
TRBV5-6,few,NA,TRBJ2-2,CASSLGGLAGELFF,TGTGCCAGCAGCTTGGGGGGGTTGGCCGGGGAGCTGTTTTTT